The next 27 T cell receptor beta chains were all read from a single sample in a study of shared clonotypes between healthy human individuals. Libraries were prepared by immunoSEQ multiplex PCR; TCRdb keeps only in-frame clonotypes and omits some of them. The sample lists approximately 2.4 million clones, 90% to 97% occurring once. Material for sequencing was naive CD4+ T cells sorted from blood. Regarding subset: CD45RA+ positively selected. Receptors were obtained from a man aged 18 to 29 in good health.

The chain employs TRBV10-3 and TRBJ2-5, with TRBD2 matching over 11 bases. J lost 6 bases, V lost 10 bases, and 13 bases had no gene match. Germline CDR1 ENHRY, CDR2 SYGVKD. The CDR3 consists of 15 residues. CDR3 protein: CATAPSTSGSKTQYF. CDR3 coding DNA: TGTGCCACCGCGCCCTCTACTAGCGGGAGTAAGACCCAGTACTTC.

A note on this clone: This specimen includes other DNA sequences encoding the same CDR3. The chain is built from TRBV18 and TRBJ1-2, with D tentatively TRBD1 (5 bases). The CDR3 length is 14 residues. CDR1 is KGHSH, CDR2 LQKENI, per germline. V was cut by 3 bases and J by 0 bases, with 8 bases left in between. The CDR3 sequence is CASSPTATNYGYTF. The CDR3 DNA sequence: TGTGCCAGCTCACCGACAGCCACTAACTATGGCTACACCTTC.

V and J are TRBV6-1 and TRBJ2-3; possibly TRBD2 for D (5 bases). The germline V gene has CDR1 MNHNS and CDR2 SASEGT. V was pared by 3 bases and J by 0 bases, with 10 bases between. The CDR3 loop spans 15 amino acids. In DNA form, the CDR3 reads TGTGCCAGCAGTGAGACTATTGCTAGCACAGATACGCAGTATTTT. This encodes CASSETIASTDTQYF.

This chain connects TRBV6-1 to TRBJ2-5; 9 nucleotides align to TRBD2. Looked up from germline, CDR1 is MNHNS and CDR2 is SASEGT. The CDR3 consists of 14 residues. V lost 7 bases, J lost 5 bases, and 8 bases stayed unmatched. CDR3 loop: CASTFAGGQETQYF. CDR3 nucleotide sequence: TGTGCCAGCACCTTCGCGGGGGGGCAGGAGACCCAGTACTTC.

This chain uses TRBV28 with TRBJ2-2; TRBD2 is a possible D gene (5 bases). The V end lost 9 bases, the J end lost 4 bases, and 21 bases lay between the germline ends. Germline loops: CDR1 MDHEN, CDR2 SYDVKM. The CDR3 consists of 16 residues. The CDR3 coding sequence is TGTGCCAGTATTAGGTTGCTAGCTGTCGGCACCGGGGAGCTGTTTTTT. Its protein product is CASIRLLAVGTGELFF.

This chain joins TRBV30 and TRBJ2-1, with TRBD2 matching over 8 bases. V gave up 4 bases and J gave up 4 bases; unmatched junction bases: 6. The CDR3 has 14 amino acids. The germline V gene encodes CDR1 GTSNPN and CDR2 SVGIG (reference sequence). CDR3 amino acids: CAWTKRGRYNEQFF. The CDR3 region has the DNA TGTGCCTGGACGAAGCGGGGGAGATACAATGAGCAGTTCTTC.

The chain carries TRBV25-1 and TRBJ1-2; TRBD1 might be the D (6 bases). Trimming took off 2 bases at V and 7 bases at J, with 14 bases between the two ends. Per germline, CDR1 MGHDK and CDR2 SYGVNS. This CDR3 comprises 14 residues. CDR3 nucleotide sequence: TGTGCCAGCAGTGAAGGGGGCAAAACCTCTGGCTACACCTTC. Its protein is CASSEGGKTSGYTF.

This chain connects TRBV28 to TRBJ2-7, with 7 nucleotides matching TRBD1. Trimming cost V 8 bases and J 7 bases; bases outside gene matches: 17. CDR1 MDHEN and CDR2 SYDVKM come from the germline V gene. The CDR3 is made up of 15 amino acids. Here the CDR3 DNA reads TGTGCCAGCTCCCCCCCGGGACAGCGACTGTGGGAGCAGTACTTC. Its protein product is CASSPPGQRLWEQYF.

On this clone: The same CDR3 is also encoded by other DNA sequences in this sample. The rearrangement joins TRBV28 to TRBJ2-7, with 7 bases aligning to TRBD1. The CDR3 loop spans 13 amino acids. Germline V gene data show CDR1 as MDHEN and CDR2 as SYDVKM. V shed 6 bases, J shed 2 bases, and the junction held 4 bases outside the gene matches. The CDR3 sequence: CASSRDRAYEQYF. CDR3 DNA: TGTGCCAGCAGCCGGGACAGAGCCTACGAGCAGTACTTC.

This clone appeared a single time. This rearrangement joins TRBV30 to TRBJ2-4, with D tentatively TRBD2 (5 bases). This CDR3 spans 11 amino acids. Germline loops: CDR1 GTSNPN, CDR2 SVGIG (reference sequence). The ends were cut back, 3 bases at V and 7 bases at J, with 7 bases in the middle. The chain's CDR3 is CAWRGDNIQYF. Here the CDR3 DNA reads TGTGCCTGGAGGGGAGATAACATTCAGTACTTC.

The V call is TRBV5-8, the J call TRBJ1-2, with D possibly being TRBD1 (6 bases). Germline values: CDR1 SGHTS, CDR2 YDEGEE. Trimming pared 1 base from V and 6 bases from J, leaving 13 bases between. CDR3 length: 14 amino acids. This CDR3 reads CASSLSQGLNGYTF. The CDR3 coding sequence is TGTGCCAGCAGCTTGTCGCAGGGGCTTAATGGCTACACCTTC.

This clone was observed a single time. The J gene is TRBJ2-1, the V gene TRBV5-1, with 9 nucleotides matching TRBD2. CDR1 is SGHRS, CDR2 YFSETQ, per germline. The CDR3 contains 16 residues. Trimming took 1 base from V and 8 from J; bases not matched to a gene: 10. As DNA, the CDR3 is TGCGCCAGCAGCTTGAGGAGCGGGGGGTTCTCGGATGAGCAGTTCTTC. Its protein product is CASSLRSGGFSDEQFF.

The chain uses TRBV7-9 and TRBJ1-1; the D is unclear. V lost 0 bases and J lost 4, with 9 bases in between. The CDR3 loop spans 14 amino acids. CDR1 is SEHNR and CDR2 is FQNEAQ in the germline V gene (reference sequence). CDR3 residues: CASSLAAGITEAFF. The DNA of the CDR3 is TGTGCCAGCAGCTTAGCGGCAGGCATCACTGAAGCTTTCTTT.

The genes are TRBV11-1 and TRBJ1-6; tentative D call: TRBD1 (6 bases). CDR1 and CDR2 (germline): SGHAT, FQDESV (reference sequence). V was shortened by 2 bases and J by 8 bases, with 16 bases between the two germline ends. CDR3 size: 16 residues. The CDR3 region is CASSLLTVEGDSPLHF. The CDR3 DNA sequence: TGTGCCAGCAGCTTATTGACTGTGGAGGGGGATTCACCCCTCCACTTT.

The V and J genes are TRBV18 and TRBJ2-3, with TRBD1 identical over 9 bases. The CDR3 is 15 residues long. Trimming at V came to 2 bases and at J to 4 bases, leaving 4 bases not matched to a gene. Per germline, CDR1 KGHSH and CDR2 LQKENI. In nucleotides, the CDR3 is TGTGCCAGCTCACCAGGTGGGACAGGGTCAGATACGCAGTATTTT. Translated: CASSPGGTGSDTQYF.

This clone came up once. The gene calls are TRBV10-2 and TRBJ2-3, with unresolved D. Per germline, CDR1 WSHSY and CDR2 SAAADI. Trimming left V 4 bases short and J 0 bases short, with 11 bases between. The CDR3 runs 15 residues. CDR3 nucleotides: TGCGCCAGCAGTGCCAGGCCTTCTAGCACAGATACGCAGTATTTT. Translated: CASSARPSSTDTQYF.

This chain links TRBV28 with TRBJ2-5; a possible D gene is TRBD2 (6 bases). The CDR3 spans 15 residues. The V gene lost 10 bases and the J gene lost 4 bases, with 22 bases spanning the gap. Germline V lookup: CDR1 MDHEN, CDR2 SYDVKM. CDR3 in DNA: TGTGCCACCACCAGCTCTGGGCGGGGCGGAGAGACCCAGTACTTC. Translated: CATTSSGRGGETQYF.

This sequence joins TRBV18 and TRBJ1-6, with a possible D match to TRBD1 (5 bases). V lost 3 bases and J 17 bases, leaving 17 bases between the germline ends. The CDR3 consists of 13 residues. Germline lookup yields CDR1 KGHSH and CDR2 LQKENI. This chain's CDR3 is CASSPNLGETIHF. The CDR3 coding sequence is TGTGCCAGCTCACCGAATTTGGGGGAAACCATCCACTTT.

The gene calls are TRBV21-1 and TRBJ2-2; TRBD1 is taken as the D call from the table, unchecked against the DNA. TRBV21-1 is assigned pseudogene status. This CDR3 is 14 amino acids long. CDR3 nucleotide sequence: TGTGCCAGCAGCAAACCACAGGGTACCGGGGAGCTGTTTTTT. This sequence encodes CASSKPQGTGELFF.

This chain links TRBV19 with TRBJ2-3, with D uncertain. The CDR3 contains 12 residues. Germline CDR1 and CDR2: LNHDA and SQIVND (reference sequence). The V end lost 7 bases, the J end lost 0 bases, and 5 bases lay between the germline ends. CDR3 residues: CASTGSTDTQYF. CDR3 nucleotides: TGTGCCAGTACTGGGAGCACAGATACGCAGTATTTT.

A note on this clone: The identical CDR3 is also encoded by other nucleotide sequences in the sample. The chain is built from TRBV7-2 and TRBJ2-7; 9 nucleotides match TRBD2. This CDR3 is 13 amino acids long. Unmatched junction bases numbered 1, after V lost 6 bases and J lost 1 base. The germline V gene has CDR1 SGHTA and CDR2 FQGNSA. The chain's CDR3 is CASSLAGSYEQYF. CDR3 in DNA: TGTGCCAGCAGTCTAGCGGGATCCTACGAGCAGTACTTC. Complete variable domain (other parts from reference TRBV7-2 and TRBJ2-7): GAGVSQSPSNKVTEKGKDVELRCDPISGHTALYWYRQSLGQGLEFLIYFQGNSAPDKSGLPSDRFSAERTGGSVSTLTIQRTQQEDSAVYLCASSLAGSYEQYFGPGTRLTVT.

This chain uses TRBV19 with TRBJ1-5; D might be TRBD1 (6 bases). Trimming left V 3 bases short and J 3 bases short, with 15 bases between. The CDR3 contains 16 residues. The germline CDR1 and CDR2 sequences are LNHDA and SQIVND (reference sequence). CDR3 DNA sequence: TGTGCCAGTAGTATCGGGCAGGGGCGTTACAATCAGCCCCAGCATTTT. Amino acids: CASSIGQGRYNQPQHF.

The chain carries TRBV7-2 and TRBJ1-2; D is unresolved. V lost 1 base to trimming and J lost 6 bases, with 9 bases between them. From germline, CDR1 is SGHTA and CDR2 FQGNSA. CDR3 size: 13 residues. The DNA of the CDR3 is TGTGCCAGCAGCTTAGTGGAGACCGATGGCTACACCTTC. Translating it yields CASSLVETDGYTF.

The V call is TRBV10-2, the J call TRBJ1-5; no firm D call. The CDR3 totals 15 residues. Per germline, CDR1 WSHSY and CDR2 SAAADI. Trimming took off 5 bases at V and 7 bases at J, with 18 bases between the two ends. The chain's CDR3 is CASSPPLGAGQPQHF. Written as DNA, the CDR3 is TGCGCCAGCAGTCCTCCCTTGGGAGCCGGGCAGCCCCAGCATTTT.

This clone showed up just once. This chain joins TRBV5-6 and TRBJ2-3; tentative D call: TRBD2 (6 bases). The CDR3 has 16 amino acids. Germline CDR1 and CDR2: SGHDT and YYEEEE. Trimming removed 1 base from V and 2 bases from J, with 14 bases in between. CDR3 sequence: CASSLWTGGDTDTQYF. The CDR3 nucleotides read TGTGCCAGCAGCTTGTGGACCGGGGGTGACACAGATACGCAGTATTTT.

Details on this clone: Other DNA variants within this sample encode the same CDR3. The chain recombines TRBV5-1 with TRBJ2-2; 7 bases agree with TRBD2. The CDR3 runs 14 residues. Germline-derived CDR1 and CDR2 are SGHRS and YFSETQ. Trimming removed 4 bases from V and 4 bases from J; junction bases left unmatched: 4. In nucleotides, the CDR3 is TGCGCCAGCAGCCCGAGCGGGGTCACCGGGGAGCTGTTTTTT. Amino acid sequence: CASSPSGVTGELFF.

The chain joins TRBV7-2 to TRBJ2-1, with no clear D. The CDR3 is 15 amino acids. The ends were cut back, 2 bases at V and 0 bases at J, with 8 bases in the middle. Germline values: CDR1 SGHTA, CDR2 FQGNSA. The CDR3 protein is CASSLHSSSYNEQFF. CDR3 sequence (DNA): TGTGCCAGCAGCTTACACTCGAGCTCCTACAATGAGCAGTTCTTC.